The 14 T cell receptor beta chains below all came from one sample that was sequenced in a study of T cell responses to AZD1222 COVID-19 vaccine. The table came from immunoSEQ multiplex PCR; TCRdb's copy has only in-frame clones and leaves some out. The sample lists more than 15,000 clones; about 80% were seen once. Source: peripheral blood, taken 28 days after the second AZD1222 dose. Receptors were obtained from an adult who received the AZD1222 COVID-19 vaccine.

This chain joins TRBV2 and TRBJ1-4, with D hard to call. The length of the CDR3 is 15 residues. V lost 2 bases, J lost 2 bases, and 9 bases lay in between. In germline, CDR1 is SNHLY, CDR2 FYNNEI. Here the CDR3 reads CASSETRATNEKLFF. The CDR3 DNA follows: TGTGCCAGCAGTGAAACGCGGGCCACTAATGAAAAACTGTTTTTT.

A single count supports this clone. The chain joins TRBV3-1 (or the pseudogene TRBV3-2) to TRBJ2-7; unclear D gene. CDR1 and CDR2 from the germline V gene are LGHDT and YNNKEL (reference sequence). V lost 2 bases to trimming and J lost 0 bases, with 11 bases between them. CDR3 length: 15 amino acids. CDR3 nucleotides: TGTGCCAGCAGCCAACAGAATACTAACTCCTACGAGCAGTACTTC. Its protein product is CASSQQNTNSYEQYF.

The rearrangement links TRBV30 to TRBJ1-2, with D tentatively TRBD1 (6 bases). This CDR3 has 13 amino acids. Germline loops: CDR1 GTSNPN, CDR2 SVGIG (reference sequence). V was shortened by 5 bases and J by 0 bases, with 10 bases between the two germline ends. CDR3 residues: CAWVGQTNYGYTF. DNA of the CDR3: TGTGCCTGGGTCGGACAGACTAACTATGGCTACACCTTC. The entire variable domain, with the rest obtained from reference TRBV30 and TRBJ1-2, is as follows: SQTIHQWPATLVQPVGSPLSLECTVEGTSNPNLYWYRQAAGRGLQLLFYSVGIGQISSEVPQNLSASRPQDRQFILSSKKLLLSDSGFYLCAWVGQTNYGYTFGSGTRLTVV.

The chain has TRBV5-4 and TRBJ1-2, with D maybe TRBD1 (6 bases). The ends were cut back, 4 bases at V and 8 bases at J, with 24 bases in the middle. CDR1 is SGHNT and CDR2 is YYREEE in the germline V gene (reference sequence). The CDR3 consists of 16 residues. In DNA, the CDR3 is TGTGCCAGCAGCCCCCAAGGGTCGGGGGGCGGAGGAGGCTACACCTTC. Amino acids: CASSPQGSGGGGGYTF.

The chain carries TRBV6-2 or TRBV6-3 and TRBJ2-7; D perhaps matches TRBD2 (5 bases). This CDR3 spans 13 amino acids. CDR1 is MNHEY and CDR2 is SVGEGT in the germline V gene. V was trimmed by 0 bases and J by 3 bases, leaving 6 bases between them. The CDR3 region is CASSYSRGYEQYF. In DNA form, the CDR3 reads TGTGCCAGCAGTTACTCCCGGGGCTACGAGCAGTACTTC.

The chain has TRBV6-5 and TRBJ1-5; possibly TRBD1 for D (5 bases). This CDR3 comprises 15 residues. V was trimmed by 6 bases and J by 0 bases, leaving 12 bases between them. Germline V gene data show CDR1 as MNHEY and CDR2 as SVGAGI. DNA of the CDR3: TGTGCCAGCAGCCCGGGGCAGGATAGCAATCAGCCCCAGCATTTT. Translating it yields CASSPGQDSNQPQHF.

This clone was detected a few times. V usage is TRBV7-9 and J usage is TRBJ1-4; the D is unclear. CDR1 and CDR2 (germline): SEHNR, FQNEAQ (reference sequence). The V end lost 2 bases, the J end lost 8 bases, and 9 bases lay between the germline ends. CDR3 size: 13 residues. The CDR3 region is CASSLQAREKLFF. Here the CDR3 DNA reads TGTGCCAGCAGCTTACAGGCCCGGGAAAAACTGTTTTTT.

The CDR3 here is CASSLARNEQYF. The DNA for the CDR3 is TGTGCCAGCAGTTTAGCGCGGAACGAGCAGTACTTC. The V gene is TRBV12-3 or TRBV12-4, the J gene TRBJ2-7; D call uncertain. CDR3 length equals 12 residues. With 0 bases removed from V and 5 bases from J, the gap between germline ends came to 5 bases.

The chain employs TRBV6-1 and TRBJ2-7; D is perhaps TRBD1 (6 bases). The V end lost 2 bases, the J end lost 3 bases, and 8 bases lay between the germline ends. This CDR3 has 13 amino acids. CDR1 is MNHNS and CDR2 is SASEGT in the germline V gene. Here the CDR3 DNA reads TGTGCCAGCAGTGAACAGGGGTTCTACGAGCAGTACTTC. This gives the protein CASSEQGFYEQYF.

This sequence joins TRBV7-8 and TRBJ1-2, with D tentatively TRBD1 (6 bases). The CDR3 loop spans 20 amino acids. Germline-derived CDR1 and CDR2 are SGHVS and FQNEAQ. With 4 bases removed from V and 0 bases from J, the gap between germline ends came to 27 bases. This CDR3 is CASSSEHQGGAIPANYGYTF. The CDR3 region has the DNA TGTGCCAGCAGCTCAGAGCACCAAGGGGGGGCGATTCCGGCTAACTATGGCTACACCTTC.

The gene calls are TRBV6-2 or TRBV6-3 and TRBJ2-7; a possible D gene is TRBD2 (5 bases). The CDR3 consists of 14 residues. CDR1 is MNHEY, CDR2 SVGEGT, per germline. The V and J ends lost 6 bases and 3 bases respectively, with 15 bases between them. The CDR3 protein is CASSVSGYGYEQYF. CDR3 sequence (DNA): TGTGCCAGCAGCGTCTCGGGGTACGGCTACGAGCAGTACTTC.

The chain carries TRBV15 and TRBJ1-2; no clear D. The germline CDR1 and CDR2 sequences are LNHNV and YYDKDF (reference sequence). V lost 1 base and J lost 5, with 8 bases in between. This CDR3 spans 13 amino acids. The CDR3 reads CATSRVRSYGYTF. The CDR3 DNA reads as TGTGCCACCAGCAGAGTGAGAAGTTATGGCTACACCTTC.

This chain uses TRBV5-4 with TRBJ2-1; TRBD2 matches at 10 bases. The CDR3 is made up of 13 amino acids. Germline V gives CDR1 SGHNT, CDR2 YYREEE (reference sequence). Trimming at V came to 6 bases and at J to 9 bases, leaving 6 bases not matched to a gene. The CDR3 here is CASNPQRGGEQFF. DNA of the CDR3: TGTGCCAGCAACCCCCAGCGGGGGGGTGAGCAGTTCTTC.

This chain uses TRBV7-9 with TRBJ2-7; 10 bases are shared with TRBD1. Germline-derived CDR1 and CDR2 are SEHNR and FQNEAQ (reference sequence). Losses at the gene ends were 6 bases for V and 2 bases for J; bases not matched to a gene: 4. The CDR3 is 14 residues long. The DNA for the CDR3 is TGTGCCAGCAGTTCAGGGACAGGGGCCTACGAGCAGTACTTC. This translates into CASSSGTGAYEQYF.